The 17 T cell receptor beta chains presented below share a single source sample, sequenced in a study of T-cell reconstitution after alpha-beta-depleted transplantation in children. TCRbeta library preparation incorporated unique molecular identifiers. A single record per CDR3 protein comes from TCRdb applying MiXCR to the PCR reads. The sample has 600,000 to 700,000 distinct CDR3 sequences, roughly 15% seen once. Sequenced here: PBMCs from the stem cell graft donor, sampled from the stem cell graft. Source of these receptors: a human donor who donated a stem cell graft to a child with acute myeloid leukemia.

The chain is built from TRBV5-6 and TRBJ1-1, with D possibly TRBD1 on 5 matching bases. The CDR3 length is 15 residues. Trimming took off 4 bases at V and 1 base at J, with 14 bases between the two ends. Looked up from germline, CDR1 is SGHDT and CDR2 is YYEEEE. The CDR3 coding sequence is TGTGCCAGCAGCCATCGGGACTCTGAGAACACTGAAGCTTTCTTT. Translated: CASSHRDSENTEAFF.

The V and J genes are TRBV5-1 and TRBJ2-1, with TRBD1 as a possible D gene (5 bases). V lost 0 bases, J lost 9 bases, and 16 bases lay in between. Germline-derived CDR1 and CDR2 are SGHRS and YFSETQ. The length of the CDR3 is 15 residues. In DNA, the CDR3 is TGCGCCAGCAGCTTGGGGGGCCCACAGCGCGGTGAGCAGTTCTTC. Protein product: CASSLGGPQRGEQFF.

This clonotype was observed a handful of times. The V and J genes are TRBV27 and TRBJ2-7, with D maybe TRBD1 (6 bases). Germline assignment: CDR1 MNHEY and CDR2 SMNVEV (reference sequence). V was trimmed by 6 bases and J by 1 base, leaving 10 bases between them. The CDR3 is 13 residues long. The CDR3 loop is CASRGTSSYEQYF. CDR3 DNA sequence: TGTGCCAGCAGAGGGACATCTTCCTACGAGCAGTACTTC.

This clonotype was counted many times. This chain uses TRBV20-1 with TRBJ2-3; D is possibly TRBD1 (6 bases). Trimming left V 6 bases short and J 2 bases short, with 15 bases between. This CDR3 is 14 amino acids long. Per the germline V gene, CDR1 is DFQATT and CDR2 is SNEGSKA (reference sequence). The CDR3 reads CSAGRTEVTDTQYF. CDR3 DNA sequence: TGCAGTGCGGGAAGGACAGAGGTCACAGATACGCAGTATTTT.

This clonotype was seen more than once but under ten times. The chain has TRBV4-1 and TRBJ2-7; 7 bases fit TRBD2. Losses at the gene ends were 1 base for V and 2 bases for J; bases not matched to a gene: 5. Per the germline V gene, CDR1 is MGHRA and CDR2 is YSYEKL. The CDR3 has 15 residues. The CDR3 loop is CASSQGTRVTYEQYF. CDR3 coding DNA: TGCGCCAGCAGCCAAGGGACTAGAGTGACCTACGAGCAGTACTTC.

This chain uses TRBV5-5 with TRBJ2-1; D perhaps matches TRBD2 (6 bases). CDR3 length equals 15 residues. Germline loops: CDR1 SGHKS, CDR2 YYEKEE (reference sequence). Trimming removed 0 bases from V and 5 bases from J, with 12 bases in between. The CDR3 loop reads CASSLEGTGDNEQFF. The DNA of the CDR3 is TGTGCCAGCAGCTTGGAAGGGACTGGTGACAATGAGCAGTTCTTC.

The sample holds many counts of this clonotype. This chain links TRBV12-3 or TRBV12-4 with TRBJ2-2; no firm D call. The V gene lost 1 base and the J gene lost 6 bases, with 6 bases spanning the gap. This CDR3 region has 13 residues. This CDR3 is CASSLDGPGELFF. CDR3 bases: TGTGCCAGCAGTTTAGACGGCCCCGGGGAGCTGTTTTTT.

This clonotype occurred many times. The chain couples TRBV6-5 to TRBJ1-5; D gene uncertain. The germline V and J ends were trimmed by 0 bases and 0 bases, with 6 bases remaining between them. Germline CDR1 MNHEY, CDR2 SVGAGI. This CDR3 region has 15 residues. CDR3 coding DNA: TGTGCCAGCAGTTACTCGGAAGCTAGCAATCAGCCCCAGCATTTT. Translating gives CASSYSEASNQPQHF.

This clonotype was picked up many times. In nucleotides, the CDR3 is TGTGCCATCAGGGGACAGATACATGACCGGTTTTACGAGCAGTACTTC. Translation: CAIRGQIHDRFYEQYF. The genes are TRBV10-3 and TRBJ2-7; TRBD1 agrees at 7 bases. J was trimmed by 4 bases and V by 6 bases; bases with no gene match: 15. This CDR3 spans 16 amino acids. Germline CDR1 and CDR2: ENHRY and SYGVKD.

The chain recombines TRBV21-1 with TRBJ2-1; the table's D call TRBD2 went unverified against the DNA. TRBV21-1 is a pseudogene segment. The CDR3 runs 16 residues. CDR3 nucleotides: TGTGCCAGCAGCAAATTAGAGGGAGGATGGACATTTGAGCAGTTCTTC. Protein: CASSKLEGGWTFEQFF.

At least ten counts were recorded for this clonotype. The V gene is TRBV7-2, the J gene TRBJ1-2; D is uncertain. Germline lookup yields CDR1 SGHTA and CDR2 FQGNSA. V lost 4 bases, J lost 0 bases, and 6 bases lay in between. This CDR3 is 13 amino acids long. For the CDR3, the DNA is TGTGCCAGCAGCTCCCCAGCTAACTATGGCTACACCTTC. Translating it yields CASSSPANYGYTF.

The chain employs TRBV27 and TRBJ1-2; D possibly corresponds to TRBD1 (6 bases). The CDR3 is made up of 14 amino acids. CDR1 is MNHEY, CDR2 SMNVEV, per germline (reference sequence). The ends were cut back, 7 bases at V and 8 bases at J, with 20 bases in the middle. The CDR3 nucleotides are TGTGCCAGCAACCCTGCGGGGGCCGCGGAGGGCTACACCTTC. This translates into CASNPAGAAEGYTF.

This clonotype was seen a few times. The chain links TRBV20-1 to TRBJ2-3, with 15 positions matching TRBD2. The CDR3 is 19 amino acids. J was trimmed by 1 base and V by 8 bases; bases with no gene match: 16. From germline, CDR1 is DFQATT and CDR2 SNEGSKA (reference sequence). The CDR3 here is CSQTPGLAGGDGRTDTQYF. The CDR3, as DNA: TGCAGTCAAACCCCGGGACTAGCGGGGGGCGACGGACGCACAGATACGCAGTATTTT.

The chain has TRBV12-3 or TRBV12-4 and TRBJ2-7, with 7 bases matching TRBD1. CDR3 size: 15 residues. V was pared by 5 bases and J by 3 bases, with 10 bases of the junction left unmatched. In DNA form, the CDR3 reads TGTGCCAGCAGTCCAAAGACAGGGTCTCACTACGAGCAGTACTTC. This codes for CASSPKTGSHYEQYF.

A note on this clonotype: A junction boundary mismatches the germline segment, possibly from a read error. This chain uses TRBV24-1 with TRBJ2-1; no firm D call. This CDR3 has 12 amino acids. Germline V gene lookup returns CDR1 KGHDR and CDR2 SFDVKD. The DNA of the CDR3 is TGTGCCACCAGTGAGTCCTATAATGAGCAGTTCTTC. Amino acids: CATSESYNEQFF.

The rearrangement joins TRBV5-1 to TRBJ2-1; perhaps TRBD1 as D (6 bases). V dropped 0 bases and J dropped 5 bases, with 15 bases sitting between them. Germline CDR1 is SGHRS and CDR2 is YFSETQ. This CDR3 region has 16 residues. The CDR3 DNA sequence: TGCGCCAGCAGCTTGGCGGACTGGACAGTTCACAATGAGCAGTTCTTC. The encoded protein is CASSLADWTVHNEQFF.

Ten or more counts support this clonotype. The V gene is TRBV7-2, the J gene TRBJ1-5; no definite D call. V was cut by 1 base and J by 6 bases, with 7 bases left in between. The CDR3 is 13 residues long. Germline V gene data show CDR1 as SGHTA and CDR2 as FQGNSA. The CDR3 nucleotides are TGTGCCAGCAGCTTAGGGGGAGGTCAGCCCCAGCATTTT. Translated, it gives CASSLGGGQPQHF.